This T cell receptor (beta chain) is drawn from a study of a mutant IDH1 vaccine in newly diagnosed glioma. In regard to this clone: Antigen unknown.

The time point: week 5, during vaccination. The content of each vaccine dose was 300 ug of mutant IDH1 20-mer peptide, and topical imiquimod accompanied it. Deletions cut 5 bases from V and 4 bases from J, with 14 bases between. Germline loops: CDR1 LNHDA, CDR2 SQIVND (reference sequence). The CDR3 spans 15 residues. TCRdb's copy holds only in-frame clones and misses some; the assay was immunoSEQ multiplex PCR. The table includes about 42,000 clones, over 75% detected once. The sequence was collected from a man aged 35 to 55 with glioma. The chain is built from TRBV19 and TRBJ1-4; perhaps TRBD1 as D (6 bases). The sequences come from PBMCs, collected from a glioma patient whose treatment included an IDH1 peptide vaccine. In nucleotides, the CDR3 is TGTGCCAGTAGTCGTGCAGGGGACGGTAATGAAAAACTGTTTTTT. Protein sequence: CASSRAGDGNEKLFF.